This TCR beta chain comes out of a study of radiotherapy plus CTLA-4 blockade in lung cancer. Study context: Objective responses were seen in around 17% of patients, disease control in more than 30%.

Some clones are missing from TCRdb's copy, which holds only in-frame ones; the method was immunoSEQ multiplex PCR. The sample includes more than 25,000 clones, 70% to 80% of them seen just once. Germline loops: CDR1 SQVTM, CDR2 ANQGSEA. V lost 4 bases to trimming and J lost 5 bases, with 5 bases between them. The CDR3 is 11 amino acids. Treatment of patients with chemo-refractory metastatic non-small-cell lung cancer consisted of focal radiation plus CTLA-4 blockade with ipilimumab. For this clone: Its antigen is undetermined.

General observations from the study: After radiotherapy and ipilimumab, tumor-derived clones expanded in peripheral blood. With interferon-beta, early dynamics of blood T cell clones were reported to best predict response.

The receptor comes from a human donor with non-small cell lung cancer that progressed on radiotherapy plus ipilimumab. The sample in question was peripheral blood, obtained from a patient treated with radiotherapy plus ipilimumab. The V and J genes are TRBV29-1 and TRBJ1-4, with D maybe TRBD1 (5 bases). Written as DNA, the CDR3 is TGCAGCGTTGCAGGGAATGAAAAACTGTTTTTT. Its translation: CSVAGNEKLFF. Full variable domain (missing parts from reference TRBV29-1 and TRBJ1-4): SAVISQKPSRDICQRGTSLTIQCQVDSQVTMMFWYRQQPGQSLTLIATANQGSEATYESGFVIDKFPISRPNLTFSTLTVSNMSPEDSSIYLCSVAGNEKLFFGSGTQLSVL.